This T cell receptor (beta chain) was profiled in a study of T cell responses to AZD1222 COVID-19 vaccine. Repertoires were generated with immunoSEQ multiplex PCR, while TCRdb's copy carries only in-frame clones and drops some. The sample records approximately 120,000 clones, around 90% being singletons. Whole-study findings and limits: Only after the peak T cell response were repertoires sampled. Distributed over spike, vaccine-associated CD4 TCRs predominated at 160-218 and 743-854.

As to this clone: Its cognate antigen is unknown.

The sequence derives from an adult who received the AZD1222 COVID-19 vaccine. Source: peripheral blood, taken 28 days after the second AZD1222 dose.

The CDR3 reads CASSEPGANTGELFF. In DNA form, the CDR3 reads TGTGCCAGCAGCGAACCCGGGGCCAACACCGGGGAGCTGTTTTTT. V is TRBV25-1 and J is TRBJ2-2; D may correspond to TRBD1 or TRBD2 (5 bases each). The CDR3 runs to 15 residues. Trimming removed 6 bases at V and 2 bases at J, with 13 bases between. Germline V gene data show CDR1 as MGHDK and CDR2 as SYGVNS.